This T cell receptor (beta chain) is from a study of neoadjuvant anti-PD-1 for oral cavity cancer. General study findings and limits: Higher pretreatment Treg/Th17 ratios tracked higher pretreatment blood clonality.

Blood libraries mostly used 450 to 550 ng genomic DNA, six replicates each. Clones were sequenced by immunoSEQ multiplex PCR, and TCRdb holds only the in-frame ones, with some missing. The sample contains fewer than 90,000 clones, more than 80% of which appear only once. This clone was observed once. As yet, its antigen is unknown. Analysis of PBMCs was direct, with no culture step. V gave up 2 bases and J gave up 2 bases, with 11 bases separating them. Germline V gene data show CDR1 as SGDLS and CDR2 as YYNGEE. This CDR3 comprises 14 residues. This sample comprised PBMCs, obtained before nivolumab (anti-PD-1) treatment. This receptor was obtained from a person aged 35-80 years with oral cavity squamous cell carcinoma. The chain recombines TRBV9 with TRBJ2-7; D unclear. The DNA for the CDR3 is TGTGCCAGCAGCGTCCTCCCTGACACCTACGAGCAGTACTTC. Amino acids: CASSVLPDTYEQYF. The complete variable domain, with remaining parts taken from reference TRBV9 and TRBJ2-7, reads DSGVTQTPKHLITATGQRVTLRCSPRSGDLSVYWYQQSLDQGLQFLIQYYNGEERAKGNILERFSAQQFPDLHSELNLSSLELGDSALYFCASSVLPDTYEQYFGPGTRLTVT.